What follows is one T cell receptor beta chain and its context. Its antigen is unknown. This CDR3 spans 15 amino acids. Trimming shortened V by 5 bases and J by 8 bases, and 21 bases separated the two germline ends. Germline loops: CDR1 SGHAT, CDR2 FQDESV (reference sequence). Researchers ran immunoSEQ v3.0 at survey level. What sequencing targeted per sample was about 35,000-50,000 T-cell genomes. The data were produced by immunoSEQ multiplex PCR, yet TCRdb's version contains in-frame clones alone and is incomplete. The sample lists 30,000 to 50,000 clones, around 88% occurring once. This sample was included in a study of long-term antiretroviral therapy in people with HIV. In the study overall: Samples from the earliest time points predate the 2015 immediate-ART recommendation by about a decade.

Study-wide points: Controls showed broader CDR3 length ranges than did the HIV repertoires.

V and J are TRBV11-1 and TRBJ1-2, with D possibly TRBD1 on 6 matching bases. Sequencing used unsorted PBMCs, obtained just before starting antiretroviral therapy. The TCR was taken from a woman aged 18 to 35 with HIV. The CDR3 spells CASSPGGPQGGGYTF. CDR3 nucleotide sequence: TGTGCCAGCAGCCCCGGTGGACCCCAAGGGGGAGGCTACACCTTC. The full variable domain, rest sourced from reference TRBV11-1 and TRBJ1-2, is EAEVAQSPRYKITEKSQAVAFWCDPISGHATLYWYRQILGQGPELLVQFQDESVVDDSQLPKDRFSAERLKGVDSTLKIQPAELGDSAMYLCASSPGGPQGGGYTFGSGTRLTVV.